A single sample gave rise to the 2 T cell receptor beta chains below, sequenced in a study of blood T cell repertoires in COVID-19. Libraries were prepared by immunoSEQ multiplex PCR; TCRdb keeps only in-frame clonotypes and omits some of them. The repertoire holds roughly 140,000 clones, with 75% to 85% as singletons. Sequenced material: peripheral blood. The receptors were sampled from a woman between 45 and 60 years old in a cohort sampled during active or convalescent COVID-19.

The rearrangement uses TRBV30 and TRBJ1-2; D is possibly TRBD1 (6 bases). Germline-derived CDR1 and CDR2 are GTSNPN and SVGIG (reference sequence). The V gene lost 1 base and the J gene lost 4 bases, with 7 bases spanning the gap. The CDR3 covers 12 residues. In DNA form, the CDR3 reads TGTGCCTGGAGTGGGACAGCCTATGGCTACACCTTC. Protein sequence: CAWSGTAYGYTF.

The chain links TRBV4-3 to TRBJ1-2; D is ambiguous. The germline V gene has CDR1 LGHNA and CDR2 YSLEER. V was pared by 0 bases and J by 4 bases, with 12 bases between. The CDR3 is 15 residues long. CDR3 sequence (DNA): TGCGCCAGCAGCCAAGATTTGAACGGGTCCTATGGCTACACCTTC. Translated: CASSQDLNGSYGYTF.